These 16 T cell receptor beta chains came from one sample sequenced in a study of T cell responses to AZD1222 COVID-19 vaccine (dated by TCRdb to the early 2020s). The sample's time point label, in plain terms: about 28 days (+/-7) after the second vaccine dose. The library was prepared using the immunoSEQ multiplex PCR assay. The table comes from immuneACCESS by way of TCRdb, which keeps in-frame sequences with V and J called. Part of the clones is missing from these tables; in studies checked, under half for an unresolved V gene and the rest for unknown reasons. This sample holds about 130,000 clones; approximately 90% were observed only once. The ten largest clonotypes hold 2.5% to 4% of the sample. The sample consisted of peripheral blood, taken 28 days after the second AZD1222 dose. These receptors were collected from an adult who received the AZD1222 COVID-19 vaccine.

V is TRBV19 and J is TRBJ1-5; 7 nucleotides match TRBD1. After removal of 7 bases from V and 2 bases from J, the junction contained 5 bases not matched to a gene. The germline V gene encodes CDR1 LNHDA and CDR2 SQIVND (reference sequence). CDR3 length equals 14 residues. In DNA form, the CDR3 reads TGTGCCAGTAAAATCGGACAGGGCAATCAGCCCCAGCATTTT. Amino acids: CASKIGQGNQPQHF.

The chain combines TRBV7-2 with TRBJ2-7, with 9 bases that match TRBD2. J gave up 4 bases and V 1 base, and 5 bases lay outside the gene matches. This CDR3 comprises 15 residues. Looked up from germline, CDR1 is SGHTA and CDR2 is FQGNSA. The CDR3 nucleotides read TGTGCCAGCAGCTTAGTTGCGGGAGGGAAGTACGAGCAGTACTTC. Protein product: CASSLVAGGKYEQYF.

The chain is built from TRBV27 and TRBJ2-2, with D perhaps being TRBD1 or TRBD2 (5 bases each). The CDR3 sequence is 16 residues long. Trimming cost V 3 bases and J 3 bases, with 14 bases left between them. The V gene's germline CDR1 is MNHEY and CDR2 SMNVEV (reference sequence). The DNA for the CDR3 is TGTGCCAGCAGTTTTGATCGGGGCGCATACACCGGGGAGCTGTTTTTT. Protein product: CASSFDRGAYTGELFF.

This clone was recorded once. Here the CDR3 reads CASSLPQLLHTQYF. In nucleotides, the CDR3 is TGTGCCAGCAGTTTACCGCAACTCCTGCATACGCAGTATTTT. The chain has TRBV28 and TRBJ2-3; D gene ambiguous. Germline V gene sequence: CDR1 MDHEN, CDR2 SYDVKM. The CDR3 runs to 14 residues. Deletions cut 2 bases from V and 7 bases from J, with 13 bases between. Full variable domain (missing parts from reference TRBV28 and TRBJ2-3): DVKVTQSSRYLVKRTGEKVFLECVQDMDHENMFWYRQDPGLGLRLIYFSYDVKMKEKGDIPEGYSVSREKKERFSLILESASTNQTSMYLCASSLPQLLHTQYFGPGTRLTVL.

This sequence joins TRBV6-2 or TRBV6-3 and TRBJ1-5, with D perhaps TRBD1 (5 bases). The CDR3 is 15 amino acids. Germline lookup yields CDR1 MNHEY and CDR2 SVGEGT. Deletions cut 6 bases from V and 4 bases from J, with 16 bases between. CDR3 sequence reads: CASSTEPRVNQPQHF. As DNA, the CDR3 is TGTGCCAGCAGCACGGAACCCAGGGTGAATCAGCCCCAGCATTTT.

This chain joins TRBV5-1 and TRBJ1-5; 7 bases are a match to TRBD1. J was trimmed by 5 bases and V by 4 bases; bases with no gene match: 6. Per germline, CDR1 SGHRS and CDR2 YFSETQ. This CDR3 has 14 residues. Here the CDR3 reads CASSLRQGDQPQHF. The CDR3 nucleotides read TGCGCCAGCAGCCTACGACAGGGAGATCAGCCCCAGCATTTT.

J is TRBJ2-2 and V is TRBV18, with D perhaps TRBD1 (6 bases). V dropped 1 base and J dropped 5 bases, with 11 bases sitting between them. Germline CDR1 KGHSH, CDR2 LQKENI. This CDR3 has 15 residues. CDR3 in DNA: TGTGCCAGCTCACCACTCCGGACAGCTACCGGGGAGCTGTTTTTT. Protein: CASSPLRTATGELFF.

This clone was seen once. The V call is TRBV5-1, the J call TRBJ2-3; 10 bases agree with TRBD1. CDR3 length: 15 residues. Per the germline V gene, CDR1 is SGHRS and CDR2 is YFSETQ. V dropped 4 bases and J dropped 4; count of bases not matched to a gene: 6. CDR3 sequence (DNA): TGCGCCAGCAGCCCACTGACAGGGGGCGCAGATACGCAGTATTTT. This gives the protein CASSPLTGGADTQYF.

The chain joins TRBV6-5 to TRBJ1-4; possibly TRBD1 for D (5 bases). Trimming stripped 4 bases from V and 4 bases from J, with 16 bases between. The CDR3 extends over 16 amino acids. Germline V gives CDR1 MNHEY, CDR2 SVGAGI. CDR3: CASSSPAGQGNEKLFF. For the CDR3, the DNA is TGTGCCAGCAGTTCCCCCGCCGGGCAGGGTAATGAAAAACTGTTTTTT.

The V gene is TRBV24-1, the J gene TRBJ1-2, with unresolved D. Deletions cut 5 bases from V and 5 bases from J, with 20 bases between. Germline V gene lookup returns CDR1 KGHDR and CDR2 SFDVKD. This CDR3 region has 16 residues. The CDR3 loop reads CATSGLDGPKSYGYTF. The CDR3 coding sequence is TGTGCCACCAGTGGCCTTGACGGCCCGAAATCATATGGCTACACCTTC.

The J gene is TRBJ2-7, the V gene TRBV30, with 11 bases aligning to TRBD1. This CDR3 has 12 amino acids. Germline loops: CDR1 GTSNPN, CDR2 SVGIG (reference sequence). J gave up 4 bases and V 5 bases, and 1 base lay outside the gene matches. As DNA, the CDR3 is TGTGCCTGGGGGACAGGGGGGTACGAGCAGTACTTC. Translating it yields CAWGTGGYEQYF.

This chain connects TRBV5-6 to TRBJ2-5; possibly TRBD1 for D (5 bases). The CDR3 runs 13 residues. The germline CDR1 and CDR2 sequences are SGHDT and YYEEEE. V was cut by 2 bases and J by 5 bases, with 10 bases left in between. Here the CDR3 DNA reads TGTGCCAGCAGCTTAGGCAGGGTTGAGACCCAGTACTTC. This translates into CASSLGRVETQYF.

The V call is TRBV9, the J call TRBJ2-2, with D hard to call. The CDR3 has 12 amino acids. With 3 bases removed from V and 6 bases from J, the gap between germline ends came to 6 bases. Germline CDR1 reads SGDLS; CDR2 reads YYNGEE. The CDR3 DNA reads TGTGCCAGCAGCGGGGGTTCCGGGGAGCTGTTTTTT. This encodes CASSGGSGELFF.

The J gene is TRBJ1-1, the V gene TRBV5-4; TRBD1 matches at 7 bases. CDR1 and CDR2 from the germline V gene are SGHNT and YYREEE (reference sequence). The J segment lost 1 base and the V segment lost 4 bases, leaving 4 bases of the junction unmatched. The CDR3 totals 14 residues. Here the CDR3 DNA reads TGTGCCAGCAGCCGGGACAGTTCGAACACTGAAGCTTTCTTT. Protein product: CASSRDSSNTEAFF.

The chain is built from TRBV6-5 and TRBJ2-3; no clear D gene. Germline CDR1 and CDR2: MNHEY and SVGAGI. The CDR3 is 12 residues long. V was shortened by 8 bases and J by 8 bases, with 14 bases between the two germline ends. CDR3 nucleotides: TGTGCCAGCCGCTCGCCCATTGGTACGCAGTATTTT. It specifies CASRSPIGTQYF.

The rearrangement joins TRBV6-2 or TRBV6-3 to TRBJ1-1; no reliable D call. Germline V lookup: CDR1 MNHEY, CDR2 SVGEGT. The CDR3 has 13 amino acids. Deletions cut 2 bases from V and 0 bases from J, with 4 bases between. This CDR3 is CASSYKMNTEAFF. The CDR3 DNA is TGTGCCAGCAGTTACAAGATGAACACTGAAGCTTTCTTT.